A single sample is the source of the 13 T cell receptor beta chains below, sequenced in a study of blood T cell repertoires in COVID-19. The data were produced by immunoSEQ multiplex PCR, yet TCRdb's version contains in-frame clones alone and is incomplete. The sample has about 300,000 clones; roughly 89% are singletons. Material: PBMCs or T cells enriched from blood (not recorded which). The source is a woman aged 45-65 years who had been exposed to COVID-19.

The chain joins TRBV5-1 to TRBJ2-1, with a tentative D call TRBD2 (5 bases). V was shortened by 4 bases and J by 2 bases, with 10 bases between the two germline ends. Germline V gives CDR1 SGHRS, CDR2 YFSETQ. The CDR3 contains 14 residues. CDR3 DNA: TGCGCCAGCAGCGGGGTAGCGACCTACAATGAGCAGTTCTTC. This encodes CASSGVATYNEQFF.

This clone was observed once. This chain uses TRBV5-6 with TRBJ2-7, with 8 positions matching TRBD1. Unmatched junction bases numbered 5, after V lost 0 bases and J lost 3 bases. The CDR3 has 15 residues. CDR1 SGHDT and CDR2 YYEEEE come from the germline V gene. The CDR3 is CASSLGGQALYEQYF. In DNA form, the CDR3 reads TGTGCCAGCAGCTTGGGGGGACAGGCCCTCTACGAGCAGTACTTC.

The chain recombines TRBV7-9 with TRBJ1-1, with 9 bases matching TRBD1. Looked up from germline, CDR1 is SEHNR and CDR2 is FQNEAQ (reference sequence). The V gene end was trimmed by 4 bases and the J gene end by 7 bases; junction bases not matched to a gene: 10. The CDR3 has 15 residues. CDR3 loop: CASSSQYRGLSEAFF. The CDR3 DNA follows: TGTGCCAGCAGCTCACAATACAGGGGGCTGAGTGAAGCTTTCTTT.

CDR3 residues: CASSLDRMASNEKLFF. For the CDR3, the DNA is TGCGCCAGCAGCTTGGACAGGATGGCATCTAATGAAAAACTGTTTTTT. The chain uses TRBV5-1 and TRBJ1-4, with D possibly matching TRBD1 (5 bases). The CDR3 is 16 residues long. Trimming removed 0 bases at V and 3 bases at J, with 12 bases between. Germline V gene data show CDR1 as SGHRS and CDR2 as YFSETQ.

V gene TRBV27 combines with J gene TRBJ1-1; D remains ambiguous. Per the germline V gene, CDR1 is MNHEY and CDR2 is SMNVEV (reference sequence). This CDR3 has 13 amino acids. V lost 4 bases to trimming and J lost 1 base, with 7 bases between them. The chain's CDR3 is CASSSYKNTEAFF. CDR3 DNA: TGTGCCAGCAGTTCGTACAAGAACACTGAAGCTTTCTTT.

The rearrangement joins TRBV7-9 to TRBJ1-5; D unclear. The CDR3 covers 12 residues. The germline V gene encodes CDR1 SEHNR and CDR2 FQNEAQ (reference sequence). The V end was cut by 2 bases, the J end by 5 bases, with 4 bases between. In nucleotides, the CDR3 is TGTGCCAGCAGCTTACCGGATCAGCCCCAGCATTTT. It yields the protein CASSLPDQPQHF.

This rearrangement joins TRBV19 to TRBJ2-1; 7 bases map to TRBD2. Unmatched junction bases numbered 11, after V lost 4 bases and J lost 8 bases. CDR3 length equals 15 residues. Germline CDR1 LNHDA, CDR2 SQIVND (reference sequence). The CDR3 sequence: CASSTSRRGVDEQFF. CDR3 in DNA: TGTGCCAGTAGTACCTCTCGCCGGGGGGTCGATGAGCAGTTCTTC.

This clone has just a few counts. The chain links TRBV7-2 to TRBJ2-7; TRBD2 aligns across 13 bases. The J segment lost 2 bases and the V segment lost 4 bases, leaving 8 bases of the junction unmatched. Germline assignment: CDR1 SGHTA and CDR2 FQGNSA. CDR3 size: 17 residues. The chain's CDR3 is CASSSGTSGKRTYEQYF. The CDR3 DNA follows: TGTGCCAGCAGCTCAGGGACTAGCGGGAAGAGGACCTACGAGCAGTACTTC.

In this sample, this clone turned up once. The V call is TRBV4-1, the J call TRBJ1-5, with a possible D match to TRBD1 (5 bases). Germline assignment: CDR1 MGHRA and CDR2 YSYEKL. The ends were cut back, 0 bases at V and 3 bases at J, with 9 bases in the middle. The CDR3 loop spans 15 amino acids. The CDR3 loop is CASSQEGAVNQPQHF. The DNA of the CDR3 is TGCGCCAGCAGCCAAGAAGGGGCGGTCAATCAGCCCCAGCATTTT.

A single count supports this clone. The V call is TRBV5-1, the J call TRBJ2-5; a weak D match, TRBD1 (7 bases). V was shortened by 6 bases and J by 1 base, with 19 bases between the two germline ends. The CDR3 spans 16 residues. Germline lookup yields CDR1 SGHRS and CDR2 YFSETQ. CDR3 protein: CASIESRGAPQETQYF. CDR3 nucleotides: TGCGCCAGCATTGAATCCAGGGGGGCCCCCCAAGAGACCCAGTACTTC.

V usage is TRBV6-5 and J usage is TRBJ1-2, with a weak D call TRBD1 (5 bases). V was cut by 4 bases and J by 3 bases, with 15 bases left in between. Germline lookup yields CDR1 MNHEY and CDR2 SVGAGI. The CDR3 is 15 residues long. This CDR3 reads CASSSSTRDYYGYTF. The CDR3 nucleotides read TGTGCCAGCAGTTCCTCTACCAGGGATTACTATGGCTACACCTTC.

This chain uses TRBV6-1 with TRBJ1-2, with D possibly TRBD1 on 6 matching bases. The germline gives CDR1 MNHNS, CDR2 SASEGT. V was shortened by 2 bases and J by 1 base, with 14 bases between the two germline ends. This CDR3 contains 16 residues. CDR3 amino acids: CASSENRARNNYGYTF. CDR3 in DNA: TGTGCCAGCAGTGAAAACAGGGCGCGAAATAACTATGGCTACACCTTC.

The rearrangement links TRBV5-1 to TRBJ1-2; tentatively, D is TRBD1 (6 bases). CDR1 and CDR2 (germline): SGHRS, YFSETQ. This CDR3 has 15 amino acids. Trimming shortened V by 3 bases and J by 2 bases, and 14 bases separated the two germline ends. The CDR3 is CASSYGLTGNYGYTF. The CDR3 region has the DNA TGCGCCAGCAGCTATGGCTTAACAGGGAACTATGGCTACACCTTC.